This passage covers 12 T cell receptor beta chains from one sample sequenced in a study of blood T cells in healthy people across ages (dated by TCRdb to the mid-2010s). Libraries were made using 5' RACE. TCRdb shows the sequencer as Illumina HiSeq 2500. A second PCR of roughly 7 to 11 cycles was performed with a sample-barcoded 5' primer and a J-beta primer mix. The public reads were run again by TCRdb, first through fastp at Q25 and then through MiXCR, and only productive beta chains were kept. Every entry covers one CDR3 protein and lists the most common genes and DNA from its rows. The sample data list fewer than 2,000,000 distinct CDR3 sequences, and roughly 32% of these were observed just once. Over 9% of the sample is held by the ten biggest clonotypes. The sample comprised blood. These receptor sequences come from a woman aged 25 to 39 in good health.

J is TRBJ2-1 and V is TRBV3-1, with 8 bases lining up with TRBD2. The CDR3 totals 18 residues. V shed 0 bases and J 3 bases; nucleotides not matched to a gene: 10. The germline V gene encodes CDR1 LGHDT and CDR2 YNNKEL (reference sequence). CDR3 sequence reads: CASSQEVKAGGNYNEQFF. The CDR3 DNA is TGTGCCAGCAGCCAAGAAGTTAAGGCGGGGGGAAACTACAATGAGCAGTTCTTC.

The CDR3 DNA reads as TGTGCCAGCAGTTCCTTGACAAGGGAGATTTATGGCTACACCTTC. Amino acid sequence: CASSSLTREIYGYTF. The chain recombines TRBV7-9 with TRBJ1-2; no firm D call. Germline CDR1 and CDR2: SEHNR and FQNEAQ (reference sequence). Trimming took 6 bases from V and 5 from J, leaving 19 bases between them. The CDR3 extends over 15 amino acids. Supplemented by reference TRBV7-9 and TRBJ1-2, the full variable domain reads DTGVSQNPRHKITKRGQNVTFRCDPISEHNRLYWYRQTLGQGPEFLTYFQNEAQLEKSRLLSDRFSAERPKGSFSTLEIQRTEQGDSAMYLCASSSLTREIYGYTFGSGTRLTVV.

The chain links TRBV10-3 to TRBJ2-7; 14 bases align to TRBD2. Germline loops: CDR1 ENHRY, CDR2 SYGVKD. The CDR3 runs 17 residues. V was clipped by 3 bases and J by 2 bases; unmatched bases: 6. DNA of the CDR3: TGTGCCATCAGTGAAGGACTAGCGGGGGGCCGACCCTACGAGCAGTACTTC. This encodes CAISEGLAGGRPYEQYF.

This clonotype was counted only a few times. The V call is TRBV20-1, the J call TRBJ2-1; D possibly matches TRBD1 or TRBD2 (5 bases each). Germline assignment: CDR1 DFQATT and CDR2 SNEGSKA (reference sequence). This CDR3 comprises 13 residues. V lost 3 bases, J lost 10 bases, and 16 bases lay in between. The CDR3 coding sequence is TGCAGTGCTAGTGAGGGGCTGGTTTGGGAGCAGTTCTTC. Protein product: CSASEGLVWEQFF.

V and J are TRBV4-1 and TRBJ1-1; 10 positions match TRBD1. The length of the CDR3 is 13 residues. Germline CDR1 MGHRA, CDR2 YSYEKL. Trimming at V came to 8 bases and at J to 8 bases, leaving 8 bases not matched to a gene. The DNA for the CDR3 is TGCGCCAGCGGCGGACAGGGGGTACGAGAAGCTTTCTTT. Protein product: CASGGQGVREAFF.

The chain couples TRBV28 to TRBJ2-5; 9 bases are shared with TRBD1. V gave up 5 bases and J gave up 11 bases; unmatched junction bases: 15. Germline assignment: CDR1 MDHEN and CDR2 SYDVKM. This CDR3 has 15 amino acids. DNA for the CDR3: TGTGCCAGCAGTACGACACGGACAGGGGACAATGAGCAGTACTTC. Encoded protein: CASSTTRTGDNEQYF.

This sequence joins TRBV28 and TRBJ2-5; D remains ambiguous. The end of the DNA aligns better with TRBJ2-7, so the J call may be wrong. Germline values: CDR1 MDHEN, CDR2 SYDVKM. CDR3 length: 16 residues. CDR3 in DNA: TGTGCCAGCAGTTTAGGAATTACAGAGGAGTTCGGCGAGCAGTACTTC. Protein sequence: CASSLGITEEFGEQYF.

The chain is built from TRBV20-1 and TRBJ2-2; TRBD2 matches at 11 bases. CDR3 length: 16 amino acids. After removal of 6 bases from V and 8 bases from J, the junction contained 14 bases not matched to a gene. Germline V gives CDR1 DFQATT, CDR2 SNEGSKA (reference sequence). CDR3 nucleotide sequence: TGCAGTGCCCCGTGGGTAGCGGGGGGGCCGACTGGGGAGCTGTTTTTT. The encoded protein is CSAPWVAGGPTGELFF.

This clonotype was recorded a few times. This CDR3 reads CASSHVRGDTEAFF. CDR3 DNA: TGTGCCAGCAGCCATGTCAGGGGGGACACTGAAGCTTTCTTT. The V call is TRBV4-2, the J call TRBJ1-1; TRBD1 aligns across 7 bases. The junction had 4 bases not matched to a gene; V was cut back by 3 bases and J by 3 bases. This CDR3 contains 14 residues. CDR1 LGHNA and CDR2 YNFKEQ come from the germline V gene.

The sample holds a few counts of this clonotype. The chain employs TRBV27 and TRBJ1-2; 9 nucleotides agree with TRBD1. Losses at the gene ends were 6 bases for V and 1 base for J; bases not matched to a gene: 3. This CDR3 has 14 residues. The germline V gene encodes CDR1 MNHEY and CDR2 SMNVEV (reference sequence). The DNA for the CDR3 is TGTGCCAGCAGGCGGACAGGGGTTAACTATGGCTACACCTTC. It yields the protein CASRRTGVNYGYTF.

The rearrangement joins TRBV4-1 to TRBJ1-6; D is unresolved. Trimming took off 0 bases at V and 4 bases at J, with 10 bases between the two ends. The CDR3 has 16 residues. CDR1 is MGHRA, CDR2 YSYEKL, per germline. DNA for the CDR3: TGCGCCAGCAGCCAAGATCTCAAAGCATATAATTCACCCCTCCACTTT. Translating it yields CASSQDLKAYNSPLHF.

This clonotype has at least ten counts. This rearrangement joins TRBV10-3 to TRBJ2-7, with 10 positions matching TRBD1. Germline values: CDR1 ENHRY, CDR2 SYGVKD. Trimming cost V 8 bases and J 3 bases; bases outside gene matches: 10. This CDR3 has 15 amino acids. CDR3 amino acids: CAIGLGGTGVYEQYF. The DNA for the CDR3 is TGTGCCATCGGCCTGGGTGGGACAGGGGTCTACGAGCAGTACTTC.